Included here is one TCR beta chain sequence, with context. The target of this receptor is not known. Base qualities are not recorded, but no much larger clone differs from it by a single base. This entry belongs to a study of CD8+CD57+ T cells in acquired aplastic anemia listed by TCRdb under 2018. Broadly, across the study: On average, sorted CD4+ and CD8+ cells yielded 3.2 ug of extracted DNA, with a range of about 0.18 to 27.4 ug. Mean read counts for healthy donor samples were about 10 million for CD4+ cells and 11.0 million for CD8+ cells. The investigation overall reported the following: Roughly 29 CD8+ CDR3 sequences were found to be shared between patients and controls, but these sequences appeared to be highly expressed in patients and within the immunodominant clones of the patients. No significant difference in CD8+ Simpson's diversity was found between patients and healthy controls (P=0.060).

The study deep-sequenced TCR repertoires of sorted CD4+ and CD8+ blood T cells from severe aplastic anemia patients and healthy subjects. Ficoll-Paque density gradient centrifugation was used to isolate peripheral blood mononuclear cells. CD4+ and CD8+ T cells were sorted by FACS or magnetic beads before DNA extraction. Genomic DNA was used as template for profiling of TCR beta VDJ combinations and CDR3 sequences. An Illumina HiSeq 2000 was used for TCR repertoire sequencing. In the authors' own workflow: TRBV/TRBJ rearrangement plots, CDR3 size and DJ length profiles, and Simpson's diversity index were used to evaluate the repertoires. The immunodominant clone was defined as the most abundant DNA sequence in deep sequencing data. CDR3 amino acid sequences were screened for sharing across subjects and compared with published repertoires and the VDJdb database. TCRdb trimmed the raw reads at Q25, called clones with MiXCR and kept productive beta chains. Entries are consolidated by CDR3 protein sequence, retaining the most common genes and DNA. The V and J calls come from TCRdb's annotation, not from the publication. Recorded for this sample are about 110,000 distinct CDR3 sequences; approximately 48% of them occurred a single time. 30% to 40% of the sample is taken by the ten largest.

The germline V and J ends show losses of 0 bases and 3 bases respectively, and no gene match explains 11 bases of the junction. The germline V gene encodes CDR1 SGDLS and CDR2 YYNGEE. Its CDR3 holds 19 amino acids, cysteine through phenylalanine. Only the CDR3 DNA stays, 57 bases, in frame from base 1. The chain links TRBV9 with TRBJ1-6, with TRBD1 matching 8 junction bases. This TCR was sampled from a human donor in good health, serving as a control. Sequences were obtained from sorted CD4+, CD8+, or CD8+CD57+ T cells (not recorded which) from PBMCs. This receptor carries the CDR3 CASSVGETGGLYYNSPLHF. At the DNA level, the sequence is TGTGCCAGCAGCGTAGGCGAAACAGGGGGACTCTACTATAATTCACCCCTCCACTTT.